A single sample is the source of the 23 T cell receptor beta chains below, sequenced in a study of blood T cell repertoires in COVID-19. The data were produced by immunoSEQ multiplex PCR, yet TCRdb's version contains in-frame clones alone and is incomplete. The sample gives about 320,000 clones, roughly 90% of which show up once; 2% to 3% is in the top ten. The sample comprised PBMCs or T cells enriched from blood (not recorded which). These TCRs come from a man aged 55 to 70 who had recovered from COVID-19.

V and J are TRBV6-2 or TRBV6-3 and TRBJ1-5; the D is unclear. The CDR3 runs 12 residues. V was clipped by 0 bases and J by 6 bases, with 3 bases between them. Germline CDR1 is MNHEY and CDR2 is SVGEGT. The CDR3 coding sequence is TGTGCCAGCAGTTACTCCTTTCAGCCCCAGCATTTT. This codes for CASSYSFQPQHF.

The chain is built from TRBV11-2 and TRBJ1-1; D gene unclear. Trimming cost V 5 bases and J 0 bases, with 13 bases left between them. Germline-derived CDR1 and CDR2 are SGHAT and FQNNGV. The CDR3 extends over 15 amino acids. CDR3 protein: CASSPRRGVNTEAFF. The CDR3 region has the DNA TGTGCCAGCAGCCCCAGGCGGGGAGTGAACACTGAAGCTTTCTTT.

This clone came up a few times. The chain couples TRBV3-1 (or the pseudogene TRBV3-2) to TRBJ1-1, with a possible D match to TRBD1 (5 bases). The CDR3 has 17 amino acids. V dropped 0 bases and J dropped 0 bases, with 14 bases sitting between them. Germline-derived CDR1 and CDR2 are LGHDT and YNNKEL (reference sequence). CDR3 DNA: TGTGCCAGCAGCCAAGATCTAGGACACATTATGAACACTGAAGCTTTCTTT. Translation: CASSQDLGHIMNTEAFF.

The genes are TRBV19 and TRBJ1-3; D unclear. The V and J ends lost 1 base and 1 base respectively, with 11 bases between them. This CDR3 region has 16 residues. Germline-derived CDR1 and CDR2 are LNHDA and SQIVND (reference sequence). The CDR3 sequence is CASSIAAGFSGNTIYF. Here the CDR3 DNA reads TGTGCCAGTAGTATAGCGGCAGGTTTTTCTGGAAACACCATATATTTT.

The chain has TRBV6-5 and TRBJ1-1, with D unclear. Deletions cut 0 bases from V and 5 bases from J, with 16 bases between. The germline CDR1 and CDR2 sequences are MNHEY and SVGAGI. The CDR3 consists of 16 residues. CDR3 sequence (DNA): TGTGCCAGCAGTTACTCAGTTGTCAGGCTGGTAACTGAAGCTTTCTTT. It encodes CASSYSVVRLVTEAFF.

This chain links TRBV9 with TRBJ2-1; 10 nucleotides align to TRBD2. The CDR3 is 18 amino acids. Per the germline V gene, CDR1 is SGDLS and CDR2 is YYNGEE. V shed 5 bases and J 4 bases; nucleotides not matched to a gene: 15. The CDR3 DNA is TGTGCCAGCAGAACTAGCGGGAATCCTAAGGCGGGTTACAATGAGCAGTTCTTC. It translates to CASRTSGNPKAGYNEQFF.

The chain employs TRBV4-1 and TRBJ2-7; 8 bases are shared with TRBD2. The junction had 16 bases not matched to a gene; V was cut back by 2 bases and J by 4 bases. Germline values: CDR1 MGHRA, CDR2 YSYEKL. CDR3 size: 18 residues. The CDR3 nucleotides are TGCGCCAGCAGCCAATTAACAGACTACGGACTAGCTGTATACGAGCAGTACTTC. Translated: CASSQLTDYGLAVYEQYF.

The V and J genes are TRBV6-1 and TRBJ2-1; TRBD2 is a possible D gene (5 bases). CDR1 and CDR2 from the germline V gene are MNHNS and SASEGT. This CDR3 has 17 amino acids. V lost 2 bases, J lost 7 bases, and 21 bases lay in between. CDR3: CASSEFSRSAVLNEQFF. The DNA of the CDR3 is TGTGCCAGCAGTGAATTTAGCAGATCAGCGGTGTTGAATGAGCAGTTCTTC.

V is TRBV7-8 and J is TRBJ2-5, with 12 bases identical to TRBD2. Germline loops: CDR1 SGHVS, CDR2 FQNEAQ. The V segment lost 2 bases and the J segment 2 bases; nucleotides outside the gene matches: 3. The CDR3 spans 16 residues. CDR3 DNA sequence: TGTGCCAGCAGCTTATCACTAGCGGGGGGACAAGAGACCCAGTACTTC. It translates to CASSLSLAGGQETQYF.

The chain has TRBV14 and TRBJ2-3, with 9 positions matching TRBD2. Germline V lookup: CDR1 SGHDN, CDR2 FVKESK. The CDR3 is made up of 18 amino acids. V gave up 1 base and J gave up 5 bases; unmatched junction bases: 13. In nucleotides, the CDR3 is TGTGCCAGCAGCCAAGTAAGCTACGGCGGGGGGGCCATAGATACGCAGTATTTT. Translation: CASSQVSYGGGAIDTQYF.

In nucleotides, the CDR3 is TGCGCCAGCAGCTTGGTGGACAGGGCAAATTCACCCCTCCACTTT. It encodes CASSLVDRANSPLHF. This rearrangement joins TRBV5-1 to TRBJ1-6; TRBD1 aligns across 8 bases. The ends lost 0 bases at V and 7 bases at J; junction bases unmatched: 3. The CDR3 sequence is 15 residues long. The germline gives CDR1 SGHRS, CDR2 YFSETQ.

J is TRBJ1-5 and V is TRBV19; D is undetermined. Trimming removed 6 bases from V and 7 bases from J, with 13 bases in between. Germline CDR1 and CDR2: LNHDA and SQIVND (reference sequence). The CDR3 consists of 13 residues. The CDR3 spells CASSPVRGQPQHF. In DNA form, the CDR3 reads TGTGCCAGTAGCCCCGTACGCGGGCAGCCCCAGCATTTT.

This clone was recorded once. CDR3 region: CASSDDPGNTEAFF. DNA for the CDR3: TGCGCCAGCAGCGATGACCCGGGAAACACTGAAGCTTTCTTT. This chain joins TRBV5-1 and TRBJ1-1; no reliable D call. The V end was cut by 4 bases, the J end by 2 bases, with 12 bases between. Germline V gene sequence: CDR1 SGHRS, CDR2 YFSETQ. This CDR3 spans 14 amino acids.

This rearrangement joins TRBV7-2 to TRBJ2-5; D remains unclear. This CDR3 is 11 amino acids long. From germline, CDR1 is SGHTA and CDR2 FQGNSA. V gave up 5 bases and J gave up 7 bases, with 8 bases separating them. CDR3 DNA: TGTGCCAGCAGCCCAGAACGGACCCAGTACTTC. Protein: CASSPERTQYF.

J is TRBJ2-7 and V is TRBV27; 8 bases align to TRBD1. Trimming took 5 bases from V and 2 from J; bases not matched to a gene: 14. Looked up from germline, CDR1 is MNHEY and CDR2 is SMNVEV (reference sequence). The CDR3 loop spans 17 amino acids. CDR3 in amino acids: CASSLWAEDRDPYEQYF. CDR3 nucleotides: TGTGCCAGCAGTCTGTGGGCTGAGGACAGGGACCCCTACGAGCAGTACTTC.

This clone has a handful of counts. The V call is TRBV6-6, the J call TRBJ2-7, with 11 bases identical to TRBD2. This CDR3 has 17 amino acids. The trim removed 5 bases at V and 3 bases at J, leaving 12 bases unmatched. CDR1 and CDR2 (germline): MNHNY, SVGAGI (reference sequence). CDR3 DNA: TGTGCCAGCAGTCCAACCCAGACTAGCGGGATGCTCTACGAGCAGTACTTC. Its translation is CASSPTQTSGMLYEQYF.

This chain uses TRBV25-1 with TRBJ1-1; maybe TRBD1 (5 bases). In germline, CDR1 is MGHDK, CDR2 SYGVNS. The V end lost 6 bases, the J end lost 5 bases, and 22 bases lay between the germline ends. This CDR3 has 16 residues. CDR3 in amino acids: CASRDMVEPGVTEAFF. Here the CDR3 DNA reads TGTGCCAGCAGGGACATGGTTGAACCGGGAGTAACTGAAGCTTTCTTT.

The CDR3 coding sequence is TGTGCCAGCAGCTTATCGGACAGGGTAACTGGCTACACCTTC. This sequence encodes CASSLSDRVTGYTF. The chain recombines TRBV7-9 with TRBJ1-2; 8 positions agree with TRBD1. V dropped 2 bases and J dropped 7; count of bases not matched to a gene: 6. Germline assignment: CDR1 SEHNR and CDR2 FQNEAQ (reference sequence). CDR3 size: 14 residues.

The CDR3 DNA follows: TGCAGTGCTAGTCGGTCCGACAGTTTCTCTGGAAACACCATATATTTT. It encodes CSASRSDSFSGNTIYF. V and J are TRBV20-1 and TRBJ1-3; D may be TRBD1 (5 bases). The CDR3 contains 16 residues. The V and J ends lost 3 bases and 0 bases respectively, with 15 bases between them. CDR1 DFQATT and CDR2 SNEGSKA come from the germline V gene (reference sequence).

As regards this clone: Other DNA sequences in this sample translate to the same CDR3. The V call is TRBV2, the J call TRBJ1-5; 7 positions agree with TRBD1. The CDR3 runs to 14 residues. The germline CDR1 and CDR2 sequences are SNHLY and FYNNEI. The V segment lost 6 bases and the J segment 2 bases; nucleotides outside the gene matches: 4. CDR3 loop: CASSPDRGNQPQHF. In DNA, the CDR3 is TGTGCCAGCAGCCCTGACAGGGGCAATCAGCCCCAGCATTTT.

The V gene is TRBV7-9, the J gene TRBJ1-5; D is perhaps TRBD1 (5 bases). The CDR3 consists of 13 residues. Trimming shortened V by 4 bases and J by 2 bases, and 6 bases separated the two germline ends. Per germline, CDR1 SEHNR and CDR2 FQNEAQ (reference sequence). The CDR3 is CASSWGGNQPQHF. The CDR3 nucleotides read TGTGCCAGCAGCTGGGGGGGCAATCAGCCCCAGCATTTT.

V gene TRBV29-1 combines with J gene TRBJ1-1, with 8 bases identical to TRBD1. Trimming cost V 6 bases and J 4 bases; bases outside gene matches: 7. The germline V gene encodes CDR1 SQVTM and CDR2 ANQGSEA. The CDR3 is 13 amino acids. CDR3 bases: TGCAGCGTATCGACAGGGGAAATCACTGAAGCTTTCTTT. Its translation: CSVSTGEITEAFF.

This rearrangement joins TRBV18 to TRBJ2-5, with 9 positions matching TRBD1. There are 14 residues in the CDR3. The germline V gene encodes CDR1 KGHSH and CDR2 LQKENI. V shed 5 bases and J 1 base; nucleotides not matched to a gene: 2. The CDR3 loop reads CASSRTGAQETQYF. As DNA, the CDR3 is TGTGCCAGCTCAAGGACAGGGGCCCAAGAGACCCAGTACTTC.